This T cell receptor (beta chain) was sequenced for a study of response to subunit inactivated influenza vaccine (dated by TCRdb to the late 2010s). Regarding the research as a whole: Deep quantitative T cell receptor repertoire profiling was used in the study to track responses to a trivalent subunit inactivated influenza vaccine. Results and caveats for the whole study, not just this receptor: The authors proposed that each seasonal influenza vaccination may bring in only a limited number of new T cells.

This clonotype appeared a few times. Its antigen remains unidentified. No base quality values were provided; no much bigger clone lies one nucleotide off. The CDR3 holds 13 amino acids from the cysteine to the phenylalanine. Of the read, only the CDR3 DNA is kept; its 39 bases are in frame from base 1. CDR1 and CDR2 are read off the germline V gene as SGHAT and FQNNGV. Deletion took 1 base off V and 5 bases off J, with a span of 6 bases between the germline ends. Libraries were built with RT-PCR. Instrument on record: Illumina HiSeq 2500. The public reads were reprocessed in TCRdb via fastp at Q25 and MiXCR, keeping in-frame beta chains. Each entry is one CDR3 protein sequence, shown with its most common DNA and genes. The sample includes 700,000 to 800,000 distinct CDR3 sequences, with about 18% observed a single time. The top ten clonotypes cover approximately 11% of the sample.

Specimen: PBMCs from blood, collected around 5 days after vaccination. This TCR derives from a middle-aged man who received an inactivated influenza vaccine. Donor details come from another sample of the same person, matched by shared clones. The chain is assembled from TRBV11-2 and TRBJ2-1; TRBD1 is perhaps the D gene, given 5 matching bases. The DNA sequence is TGTGCCAGCAGCTTAGGACAGCACAATGAGCAGTTCTTC. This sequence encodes CASSLGQHNEQFF. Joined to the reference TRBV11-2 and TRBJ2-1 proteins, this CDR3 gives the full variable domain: EAGVAQSPRYKIIEKRQSVAFWCNPISGHATLYWYQQILGQGPKLLIQFQNNGVVDDSQLPKDRFSAERLKGVDSTLKIQPAKLEDSAVYLCASSLGQHNEQFFGPGTRLTVL.